Shown below are 2 T cell receptor beta chains from a single sample sequenced in a study of blood T cell repertoires in COVID-19. The repertoire was sequenced with immunoSEQ multiplex PCR; TCRdb's copy has only in-frame clones and lacks some. The table includes tens of thousands of clones, 87% detected once. Sequences were obtained from peripheral blood. The source of these receptors is a man between 60 and 75 years old with active COVID-19.

V is TRBV6-5 and J is TRBJ1-1; D is uncertain. CDR3 length equals 14 residues. Germline CDR1 reads MNHEY; CDR2 reads SVGAGI. V lost 2 bases and J 1 base, leaving 8 bases between the germline ends. The CDR3 DNA sequence: TGTGCCAGCAGTTACGATACACAGAACACTGAAGCTTTCTTT. Amino acids: CASSYDTQNTEAFF.

The chain employs TRBV5-1 and TRBJ2-5, with 9 bases that match TRBD1. V was clipped by 4 bases and J by 5 bases; unmatched bases: 9. The CDR3 spans 15 residues. The germline CDR1 and CDR2 sequences are SGHRS and YFSETQ. CDR3 DNA: TGCGCCAGCAGCACACAGGGGGCGTGGGGGGAGACCCAGTACTTC. Amino acid sequence: CASSTQGAWGETQYF.